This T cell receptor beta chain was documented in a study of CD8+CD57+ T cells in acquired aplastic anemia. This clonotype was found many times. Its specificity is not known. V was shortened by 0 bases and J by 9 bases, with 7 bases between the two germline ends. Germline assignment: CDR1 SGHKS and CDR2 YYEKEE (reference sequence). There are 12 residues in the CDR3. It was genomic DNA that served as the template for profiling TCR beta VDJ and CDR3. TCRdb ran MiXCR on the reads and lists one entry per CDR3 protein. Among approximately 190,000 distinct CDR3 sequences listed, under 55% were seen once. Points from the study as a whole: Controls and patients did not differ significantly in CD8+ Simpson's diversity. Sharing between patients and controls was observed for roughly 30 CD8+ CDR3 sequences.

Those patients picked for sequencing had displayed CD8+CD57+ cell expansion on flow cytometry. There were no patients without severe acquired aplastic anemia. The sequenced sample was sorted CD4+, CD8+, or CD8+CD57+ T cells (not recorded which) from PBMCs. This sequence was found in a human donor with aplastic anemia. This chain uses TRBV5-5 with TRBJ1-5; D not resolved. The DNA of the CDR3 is TGTGCCAGCAGCTTGGCCGGCGGGCCCCAGCATTTT. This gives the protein CASSLAGGPQHF.